The sample holds many counts of the clone carrying this T cell receptor (beta chain). The target antigen is unknown. The data derive from a study of Graves' ophthalmopathy and Graves' hyperthyroidism. Study in general: Specimen type is peripheral blood, obtained at initial diagnosis before any treatment.

Using RNA transcripts, the TCR beta CDR3 regions were amplified. HTBI primers served in a first-round RT-PCR, which a second-round multiplex PCR followed. TCRdb passed the multiplex PCR reads through MiXCR, listing each CDR3 protein once. The table includes about 210,000 distinct CDR3 sequences, about 32% detected once. The study's findings and limits: Detected in blood as well were most expanded thyroid clonotypes with frequency above 0.001.

Patients with other autoimmune diseases, uncontrolled infections, pregnancy or lactation were excluded. The germline gives CDR1 SEHNR, CDR2 FQNEAQ (reference sequence). The CDR3 covers 16 residues. Trimming left V 5 bases short and J 3 bases short, with 14 bases between. Sequencing was done on a sample of peripheral blood. The clonotype comes from a man aged 45-65 years with Graves' ophthalmopathy. The V call is TRBV7-9, the J call TRBJ1-6, with TRBD1 as a possible D gene (6 bases). DNA of the CDR3: TGTGCCAGCAGCCCGGGACAAGGTGGCTATAATTCACCCCTCCACTTT. Amino acid sequence: CASSPGQGGYNSPLHF.